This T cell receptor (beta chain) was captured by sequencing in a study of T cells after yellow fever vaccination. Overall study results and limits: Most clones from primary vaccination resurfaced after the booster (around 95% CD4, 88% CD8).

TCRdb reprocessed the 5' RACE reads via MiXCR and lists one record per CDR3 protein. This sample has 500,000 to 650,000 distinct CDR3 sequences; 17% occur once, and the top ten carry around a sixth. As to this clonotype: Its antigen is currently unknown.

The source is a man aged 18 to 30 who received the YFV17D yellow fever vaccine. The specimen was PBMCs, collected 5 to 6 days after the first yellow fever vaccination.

DNA for the CDR3: TGTGCCAGTAGTATTGAGACAACTTATTCACCCCTCCACTTT. It yields the protein CASSIETTYSPLHF. This chain joins TRBV19 and TRBJ1-6, with unresolved D. Germline V gene sequence: CDR1 LNHDA, CDR2 SQIVND (reference sequence). The CDR3 runs 14 residues. V was cut by 3 bases and J by 8 bases, with 11 bases left in between.